These 23 T cell receptor beta chains were sequenced from one sample in a study of T cells in localized non-small cell lung cancer. Sequencing used immunoSEQ multiplex PCR; TCRdb keeps in-frame clones, though not all of them. The repertoire consists of roughly 89,000 clones, with roughly 93% occurring once and the leading ten covering roughly 4.3%. The material sequenced was PBMCs, taken before any cancer treatment. These receptors came from a woman aged 40 to 75 with stage II squamous cell lung carcinoma.

The CDR3 loop is CASSYGLAYNEQFF. The CDR3 DNA reads TGTGCCAGCAGTTACGGACTAGCCTACAATGAGCAGTTCTTC. The genes are TRBV6-5 and TRBJ2-1; TRBD2 aligns across 7 bases. There are 14 residues in the CDR3. V lost 2 bases and J lost 2; bases outside the gene matches: 0. Germline V gene data show CDR1 as MNHEY and CDR2 as SVGAGI.

The chain recombines TRBV7-2 with TRBJ2-7; TRBD2 agrees at 8 bases. CDR3 length equals 16 residues. Germline trimming cut 5 bases from V and 7 bases from J; bases unmatched to any gene: 16. Germline V gene sequence: CDR1 SGHTA, CDR2 FQGNSA. The DNA for the CDR3 is TGTGCCAGCAGCACCCACCCTACTAGCGGTGGGGGGGAGCAGTACTTC. Its protein product is CASSTHPTSGGGEQYF. Filled out from reference TRBV7-2 and TRBJ2-7, the complete variable domain reads GAGVSQSPSNKVTEKGKDVELRCDPISGHTALYWYRQSLGQGLEFLIYFQGNSAPDKSGLPSDRFSAERTGGSVSTLTIQRTQQEDSAVYLCASSTHPTSGGGEQYFGPGTRLTVT.

This chain connects TRBV5-4 to TRBJ2-2, with 11 nucleotides matching TRBD2. CDR3 length: 16 residues. V was pared by 6 bases and J by 7 bases, with 11 bases of the junction left unmatched. Germline V gene sequence: CDR1 SGHNT, CDR2 YYREEE (reference sequence). CDR3 nucleotides: TGTGCCAGCACTGTCACTAGCGGGGGAGGTGGCGGGGAGCTGTTTTTT. Its translation is CASTVTSGGGGGELFF.

The chain recombines TRBV11-2 with TRBJ1-2; TRBD1 matches 7 bases. CDR1 and CDR2 (germline): SGHAT, FQNNGV. This CDR3 contains 17 residues. Trimming removed 1 base from V and 4 bases from J; junction bases left unmatched: 12. CDR3 DNA: TGTGCCAGCAGCTTAGGGACAGGTTTACAAGGTGGCTATGGCTACACCTTC. Its protein product is CASSLGTGLQGGYGYTF. The full variable domain, completed using reference TRBV11-2 and TRBJ1-2, is EAGVAQSPRYKIIEKRQSVAFWCNPISGHATLYWYQQILGQGPKLLIQFQNNGVVDDSQLPKDRFSAERLKGVDSTLKIQPAKLEDSAVYLCASSLGTGLQGGYGYTFGSGTRLTVV.

The genes are TRBV11-2 and TRBJ2-1, with D maybe TRBD1 (6 bases). The germline gives CDR1 SGHAT, CDR2 FQNNGV. The CDR3 loop spans 17 amino acids. Trimming pared 4 bases from V and 3 bases from J, leaving 19 bases between. The CDR3 region is CASSYLPGQFHYNEQFF. DNA for the CDR3: TGTGCCAGCAGCTACTTACCCGGACAGTTTCACTACAATGAGCAGTTCTTC.

CDR3 protein: CASSPGAEAAQPQHF. CDR3 DNA sequence: TGTGCCAGCTCACCCGGGGCCGAGGCGGCTCAGCCCCAGCATTTT. V usage is TRBV18 and J usage is TRBJ1-5, with D maybe TRBD1 (5 bases). V dropped 3 bases and J dropped 6 bases, with 15 bases sitting between them. Germline CDR1 and CDR2: KGHSH and LQKENI. CDR3 size: 15 residues.

V and J are TRBV7-6 and TRBJ2-3; TRBD2 matches at 9 bases. Trimming took 4 bases from V and 4 from J; bases not matched to a gene: 6. This CDR3 contains 15 residues. Germline CDR1 reads SGHVS; CDR2 reads FNYEAQ. CDR3 region: CASSSAGGPADTQYF. The CDR3 bases are TGTGCCAGCAGCTCCGCGGGGGGGCCAGCAGATACGCAGTATTTT. Supplemented by reference TRBV7-6 and TRBJ2-3, the full variable domain reads GAGVSQSPRYKVTKRGQDVALRCDPISGHVSLYWYRQALGQGPEFLTYFNYEAQQDKSGLPNDRFSAERPEGSISTLTIQRTEQRDSAMYRCASSSAGGPADTQYFGPGTRLTVL.

A few counts support this clone. V and J are TRBV11-3 and TRBJ2-3; D not resolved. The V gene lost 1 base and the J gene lost 1 base, with 6 bases spanning the gap. This CDR3 has 14 amino acids. In germline, CDR1 is SGHNT, CDR2 YENEEA. The CDR3 reads CASSLASGTDTQYF. The DNA for the CDR3 is TGTGCCAGCAGCTTAGCGTCAGGCACAGATACGCAGTATTTT. Looking up the rest from reference TRBV11-3 and TRBJ2-3 gives the full variable domain: EAGVVQSPRYKIIEKKQPVAFWCNPISGHNTLYWYLQNLGQGPELLIRYENEEAVDDSQLPKDRFSAERLKGVDSTLKIQPAELGDSAVYLCASSLASGTDTQYFGPGTRLTVL.

V usage is TRBV28 and J usage is TRBJ1-4; possibly TRBD1 for D (6 bases). The CDR3 sequence is 15 residues long. Trimming pared 6 bases from V and 5 bases from J, leaving 16 bases between. CDR1 is MDHEN and CDR2 is SYDVKM in the germline V gene. CDR3 residues: CASRGTGKGNEKLFF. DNA for the CDR3: TGTGCCAGCAGGGGTACAGGGAAAGGGAATGAAAAACTGTTTTTT.

This clone appeared a single time. This rearrangement joins TRBV5-1 to TRBJ2-2; D may be TRBD1 (5 bases). Trimming cost V 7 bases and J 0 bases, with 13 bases left between them. The CDR3 consists of 15 residues. Germline V CDR1 and CDR2: SGHRS, YFSETQ. Here the CDR3 DNA reads TGCGCCAGCGGGCCAGGGATTACGAACACCGGGGAGCTGTTTTTT. Its translation: CASGPGITNTGELFF.

This chain uses TRBV5-4 with TRBJ2-1; the D gene could be TRBD1 or TRBD2 (5 bases each). This CDR3 region has 16 residues. V was clipped by 4 bases and J by 6 bases, with 20 bases between them. Germline V gives CDR1 SGHNT, CDR2 YYREEE (reference sequence). CDR3 in DNA: TGTGCCAGCAGCCGGGACCGAAACAAACACCTCAATGAGCAGTTCTTC. It codes for CASSRDRNKHLNEQFF.

This clone came up once. The conserved phenylalanine or tryptophan normally closing the CDR3 is absent here, so this likely arose from a read error. Because the CDR3's place on the DNA is in doubt, the DNA is left out and the CDR3 is given as listed by TCRdb. V gene TRBV7-2 combines with J gene TRBJ2-2; the D call in the table, TRBD1, was not verified against the DNA. The CDR3 extends over 15 residues, inclusive of both ends. CDR1 is SGHTA and CDR2 is FQGNSA in the germline V gene. The CDR3 here is CASSLTGTGPTPAIV.

This clone appeared a single time. V usage is TRBV19 and J usage is TRBJ1-1; 9 bases fit TRBD1. CDR1 LNHDA and CDR2 SQIVND come from the germline V gene (reference sequence). This CDR3 spans 15 amino acids. Trimming at V came to 1 base and at J to 3 bases, leaving 3 bases not matched to a gene. The CDR3 region is CASSIVGTGHTEAFF. The CDR3, as DNA: TGTGCCAGTAGTATAGTTGGGACAGGGCACACTGAAGCTTTCTTT.

As DNA, the CDR3 is TGCAGTGCGCGAGGTATCGGGGGATTTTACTTC. Translated, it gives CSARGIGGFYF. J is TRBJ2-5 and V is TRBV20-1; possible D gene TRBD2, 6 bases. Germline CDR1 DFQATT, CDR2 SNEGSKA (reference sequence). The CDR3 is 11 amino acids. Between the trimmed V and J ends, which lost 6 bases and 14 bases, there was a span of 19 bases.

The chain uses TRBV6-1 and TRBJ1-6; D is unresolved. The CDR3 is 15 residues long. Trimming left V 1 base short and J 7 bases short, with 11 bases between. The germline V gene has CDR1 MNHNS and CDR2 SASEGT. The DNA for the CDR3 is TGTGCCAGCAGTGAAGGAAACCCCCGCAATTCACCCCTCCACTTT. Translating it yields CASSEGNPRNSPLHF.

The chain has TRBV2 and TRBJ1-3, with unresolved D. CDR1 and CDR2 (germline): SNHLY, FYNNEI. This CDR3 has 15 residues. Trimming stripped 6 bases from V and 0 bases from J, with 12 bases between. As DNA, the CDR3 is TGTGCCAGCAGCCTGAGGCCTAGCTCTGGAAACACCATATATTTT. Its protein product is CASSLRPSSGNTIYF. The full variable domain, with the rest looked up from reference TRBV2 and TRBJ1-3, is EPEVTQTPSHQVTQMGQEVILRCVPISNHLYFYWYRQILGQKVEFLVSFYNNEISEKSEIFDDQFSVERPDGSNFTLKIRSTKLEDSAMYFCASSLRPSSGNTIYFGEGSWLTVV.

The chain carries TRBV25-1 and TRBJ2-5; D not resolved. The J call is uncertain, as TRBJ2-7 better fits the DNA end. The CDR3 loop spans 13 amino acids. Per the germline V gene, CDR1 is MGHDK and CDR2 is SYGVNS. The CDR3 loop reads CASSDRSSYEQYF. The CDR3 bases are TGTGCCAGCAGTGATAGGAGCTCCTACGAGCAGTACTTC.

The chain uses TRBV7-9 and TRBJ1-4; TRBD1 is a possible D gene (5 bases). V gave up 5 bases and J gave up 6 bases, with 13 bases separating them. This CDR3 comprises 14 residues. Germline V gene sequence: CDR1 SEHNR, CDR2 FQNEAQ (reference sequence). The CDR3 here is CASSKRRGDEKLFF. In nucleotides, the CDR3 is TGTGCCAGCAGCAAAAGGAGGGGCGATGAAAAACTGTTTTTT. Together with reference TRBV7-9 and TRBJ1-4, the CDR3 gives the full variable domain: DTGVSQNPRHKITKRGQNVTFRCDPISEHNRLYWYRQTLGQGPEFLTYFQNEAQLEKSRLLSDRFSAERPKGSFSTLEIQRTEQGDSAMYLCASSKRRGDEKLFFGSGTQLSVL.

The chain has TRBV5-1 and TRBJ2-2; D could derive from TRBD1 or TRBD2 (5 bases each). CDR1 is SGHRS, CDR2 YFSETQ, per germline. The CDR3 spans 13 residues. Trimming removed 4 bases at V and 5 bases at J, with 9 bases between. The CDR3 spells CASSRRTTGELFF. CDR3 nucleotide sequence: TGCGCCAGCAGCCGGAGGACAACCGGGGAGCTGTTTTTT.

In the case of this clone: At one of its ends the junction is not consistent with the germline gene, which may arise from a read error. CDR3 in DNA: TGTGCCAGCAGTTTAAAGACAGGGAAGAACTTC. Protein sequence: CASSLKTGKNF. This chain joins TRBV28 and TRBJ2-7, with 7 bases identical to TRBD1. In germline, CDR1 is MDHEN, CDR2 SYDVKM. The length of the CDR3 is 11 residues. The full variable domain, completed using reference TRBV28 and TRBJ2-7, is DVKVTQSSRYLVKRTGEKVFLECVQDMDHENMFWYRQDPGLGLRLIYFSYDVKMKEKGDIPEGYSVSREKKERFSLILESASTNQTSMYLCASSLKTGKNFGPGTRLTVT.

The rearrangement joins TRBV5-6 to TRBJ1-2; the match to TRBD1 covers 9 bases. The V segment lost 0 bases and the J segment 3 bases; nucleotides outside the gene matches: 3. The length of the CDR3 is 15 residues. The germline CDR1 and CDR2 sequences are SGHDT and YYEEEE. The CDR3 spells CASSLEGTGHYGYTF. The CDR3 nucleotides read TGTGCCAGCAGCTTGGAGGGGACAGGGCACTATGGCTACACCTTC.

The V gene is TRBV5-1, the J gene TRBJ2-6, with D maybe TRBD1 (5 bases). This CDR3 is built from 15 residues. Germline V lookup: CDR1 SGHRS, CDR2 YFSETQ. Between the trimmed V and J ends, which lost 0 bases and 4 bases, there was a span of 8 bases. As DNA, the CDR3 is TGCGCCAGCAGCTTGGAAGGGGTCGGGGCCAACGTCCTGACTTTC. Its protein is CASSLEGVGANVLTF.

This chain joins TRBV14 and TRBJ2-5; D not resolved. The germline V gene has CDR1 SGHDN and CDR2 FVKESK. This CDR3 has 13 residues. Between the trimmed V and J ends, which lost 4 bases and 5 bases, there was a span of 11 bases. The chain's CDR3 is CASSLRRAETQYF. DNA of the CDR3: TGTGCCAGCAGCCTGCGAAGGGCGGAGACCCAGTACTTC.